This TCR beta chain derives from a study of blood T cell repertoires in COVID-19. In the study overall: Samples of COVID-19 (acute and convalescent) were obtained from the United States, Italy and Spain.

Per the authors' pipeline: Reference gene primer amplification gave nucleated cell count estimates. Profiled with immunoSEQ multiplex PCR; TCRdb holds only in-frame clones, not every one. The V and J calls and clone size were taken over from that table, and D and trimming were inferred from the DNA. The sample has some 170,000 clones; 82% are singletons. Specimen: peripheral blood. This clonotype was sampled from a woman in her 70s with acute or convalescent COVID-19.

The CDR3: CASSATGTEQYF. The CDR3 DNA reads as TGTGCCAGCAGTGCGACAGGGACCGAGCAGTACTTC. The rearrangement links TRBV28 to TRBJ2-7; 7 bases agree with TRBD1. The CDR3 loop spans 12 amino acids. The junction had 4 bases not matched to a gene; V was cut back by 5 bases and J by 6 bases. Looked up from germline, CDR1 is MDHEN and CDR2 is SYDVKM. Full variable domain (outside the CDR3, taken from reference TRBV28 and TRBJ2-7): DVKVTQSSRYLVKRTGEKVFLECVQDMDHENMFWYRQDPGLGLRLIYFSYDVKMKEKGDIPEGYSVSREKKERFSLILESASTNQTSMYLCASSATGTEQYFGPGTRLTVT.